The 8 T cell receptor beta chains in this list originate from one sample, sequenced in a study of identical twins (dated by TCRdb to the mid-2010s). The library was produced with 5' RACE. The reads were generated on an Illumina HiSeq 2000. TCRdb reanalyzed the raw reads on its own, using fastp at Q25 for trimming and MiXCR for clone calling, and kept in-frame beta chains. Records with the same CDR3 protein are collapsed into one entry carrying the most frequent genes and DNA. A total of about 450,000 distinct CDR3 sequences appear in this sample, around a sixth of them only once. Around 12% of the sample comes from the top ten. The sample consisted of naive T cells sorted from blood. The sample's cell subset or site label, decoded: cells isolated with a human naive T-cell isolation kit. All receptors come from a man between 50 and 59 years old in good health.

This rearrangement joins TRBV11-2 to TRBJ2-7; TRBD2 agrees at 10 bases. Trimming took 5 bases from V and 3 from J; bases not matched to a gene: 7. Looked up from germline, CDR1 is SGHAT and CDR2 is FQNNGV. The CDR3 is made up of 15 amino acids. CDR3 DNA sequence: TGTGCCAGCAGCCTAGCGGGAGAATCGGGCTACGAGCAGTACTTC. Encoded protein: CASSLAGESGYEQYF.

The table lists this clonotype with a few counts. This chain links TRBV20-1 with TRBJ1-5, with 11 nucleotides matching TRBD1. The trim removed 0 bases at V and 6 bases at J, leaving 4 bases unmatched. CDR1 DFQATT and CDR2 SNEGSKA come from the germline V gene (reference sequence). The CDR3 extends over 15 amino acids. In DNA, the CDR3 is TGCAGTGCTAGAGATTCCGGGACAGGGGGTCAGCCCCAGCATTTT. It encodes CSARDSGTGGQPQHF.

CDR3 region: CASSFRLATDTQYF. The DNA of the CDR3 is TGTGCCAGCAGCTTCAGACTAGCGACAGATACGCAGTATTTT. The chain employs TRBV5-4 and TRBJ2-3, with 8 bases aligning to TRBD2. CDR1 is SGHNT, CDR2 YYREEE, per germline (reference sequence). The V and J ends lost 2 bases and 3 bases, in that order; junction bases with no gene match: 2. CDR3 size: 14 residues.

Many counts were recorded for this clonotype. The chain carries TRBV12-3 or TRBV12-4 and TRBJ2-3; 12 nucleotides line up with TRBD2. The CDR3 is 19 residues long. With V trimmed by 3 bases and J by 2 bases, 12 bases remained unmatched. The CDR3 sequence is CASSFPTSGGPTDTDTQYF. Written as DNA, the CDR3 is TGTGCCAGCAGTTTCCCCACTAGCGGGGGGCCGACTGACACAGATACGCAGTATTTT.

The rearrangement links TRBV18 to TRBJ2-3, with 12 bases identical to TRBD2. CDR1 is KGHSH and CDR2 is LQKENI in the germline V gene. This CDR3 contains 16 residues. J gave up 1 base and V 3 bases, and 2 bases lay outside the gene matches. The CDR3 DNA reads TGTGCCAGCTCACCTTGGACTAGCGGGGGCACAGATACGCAGTATTTT. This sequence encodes CASSPWTSGGTDTQYF.

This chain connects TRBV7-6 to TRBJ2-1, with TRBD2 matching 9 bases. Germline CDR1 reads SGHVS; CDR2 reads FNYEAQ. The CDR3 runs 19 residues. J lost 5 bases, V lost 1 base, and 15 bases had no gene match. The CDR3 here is CASSLDGTSWRKGDNEQFF. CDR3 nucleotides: TGTGCCAGCAGCTTAGATGGGACTAGCTGGAGAAAGGGAGACAATGAGCAGTTCTTC.

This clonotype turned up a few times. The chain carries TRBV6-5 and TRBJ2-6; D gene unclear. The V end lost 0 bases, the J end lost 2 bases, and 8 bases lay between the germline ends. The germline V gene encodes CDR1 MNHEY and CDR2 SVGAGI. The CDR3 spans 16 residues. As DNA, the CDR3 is TGTGCCAGCAGTTACTCCATCTTGGCTGGGGCCAACGTCCTGACTTTC. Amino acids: CASSYSILAGANVLTF.

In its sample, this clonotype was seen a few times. The CDR3 DNA follows: TGTGCCAGCAGCCCTTGGACAGGAGACAATGAGCAGTTCTTC. Translating it yields CASSPWTGDNEQFF. The chain combines TRBV7-8 with TRBJ2-1; 7 nucleotides align to TRBD1. V lost 5 bases, J lost 5 bases, and 6 bases stayed unmatched. Germline-derived CDR1 and CDR2 are SGHVS and FQNEAQ. The CDR3 is 14 residues long.